The 26 T cell receptor beta chains below all came from one sample that was sequenced in a study of blood T cell repertoires in COVID-19. Produced via immunoSEQ multiplex PCR; TCRdb's table is partial and in-frame only. The table lists about 670,000 clones, 85% to 90% of them singletons, with approximately 0.3% in the top ten. Specimen: peripheral blood. Receptor source: a woman younger than 30 with acute or convalescent COVID-19.

This sequence joins TRBV6-5 and TRBJ1-1; no clear D. The CDR3 length is 14 residues. Trimming removed 7 bases at V and 5 bases at J, with 17 bases between. Germline V gene sequence: CDR1 MNHEY, CDR2 SVGAGI. As DNA, the CDR3 is TGTGCCAGCACCAAAAAGGGAGGGCGAACTGAAGCTTTCTTT. This codes for CASTKKGGRTEAFF.

The chain recombines TRBV4-3 with TRBJ2-2, with 14 bases fitting TRBD2. Germline CDR1 and CDR2: LGHNA and YSLEER. The CDR3 length is 18 residues. V lost 3 bases and J lost 2; bases outside the gene matches: 5. The CDR3 is CASSQYGTSGGNTGELFF. CDR3 DNA sequence: TGCGCCAGCAGCCAGTACGGGACTAGCGGGGGAAACACCGGGGAGCTGTTTTTT.

The chain recombines TRBV30 with TRBJ1-1, with D tentatively TRBD1 (6 bases). V dropped 8 bases and J dropped 1 base, with 14 bases sitting between them. CDR1 is GTSNPN and CDR2 is SVGIG in the germline V gene (reference sequence). This CDR3 is 13 amino acids long. In DNA form, the CDR3 reads TGTGCCAACAACAGGGAGACGAACACTGAAGCTTTCTTT. Translation: CANNRETNTEAFF. The full variable domain, rest sourced from reference TRBV30 and TRBJ1-1, is SQTIHQWPATLVQPVGSPLSLECTVEGTSNPNLYWYRQAAGRGLQLLFYSVGIGQISSEVPQNLSASRPQDRQFILSSKKLLLSDSGFYLCANNRETNTEAFFGQGTRLTVV.

The chain recombines TRBV4-3 with TRBJ1-4; the match to TRBD1 covers 7 bases. The CDR3 contains 14 residues. CDR1 and CDR2 from the germline V gene are LGHNA and YSLEER. V lost 5 bases, J lost 4 bases, and 4 bases stayed unmatched. CDR3 sequence reads: CASSATGYNEKLFF. The CDR3 DNA follows: TGCGCCAGCAGCGCGACAGGGTATAATGAAAAACTGTTTTTT.

The chain employs TRBV10-3 and TRBJ2-3; the D is unclear. V gave up 2 bases and J gave up 6 bases, with 15 bases separating them. Germline V lookup: CDR1 ENHRY, CDR2 SYGVKD. The CDR3 spans 15 residues. DNA for the CDR3: TGTGCCATCAGTGAGCCCGCAGTGTCAGTTGATACGCAGTATTTT. As protein: CAISEPAVSVDTQYF.

J is TRBJ2-1 and V is TRBV5-1; no reliable D call. V lost 0 bases to trimming and J lost 0 bases, with 7 bases between them. The CDR3 is 15 amino acids. Germline loops: CDR1 SGHRS, CDR2 YFSETQ. The CDR3: CASSLGESSYNEQFF. DNA for the CDR3: TGCGCCAGCAGCTTGGGCGAAAGCTCCTACAATGAGCAGTTCTTC.

This rearrangement joins TRBV9 to TRBJ1-1, with TRBD1 matching 8 bases. The germline gives CDR1 SGDLS, CDR2 YYNGEE. Unmatched junction bases numbered 10, after V lost 4 bases and J lost 11 bases. There are 13 residues in the CDR3. The CDR3 here is CASSPGQGWCAFF. The CDR3 DNA sequence: TGTGCCAGCAGCCCCGGACAGGGCTGGTGCGCTTTCTTT.

V is TRBV24-1 and J is TRBJ2-3; TRBD2 matches at 8 bases. Germline values: CDR1 KGHDR, CDR2 SFDVKD. This CDR3 spans 19 amino acids. V was pared by 7 bases and J by 6 bases, with 23 bases of the junction left unmatched. The CDR3: CATSQGARGAGGDLDTQYF. CDR3 DNA: TGTGCCACCAGCCAAGGGGCCCGTGGGGCGGGGGGAGATTTGGATACGCAGTATTTT.

V usage is TRBV6-5 and J usage is TRBJ2-3; 9 bases map to TRBD1. The CDR3 is made up of 15 amino acids. The V gene's germline CDR1 is MNHEY and CDR2 SVGAGI. V shed 4 bases, J shed 2 bases, and the junction held 4 bases outside the gene matches. CDR3 protein: CASSSTQGATDTQYF. The CDR3, as DNA: TGTGCCAGCAGTTCCACACAGGGGGCCACAGATACGCAGTATTTT.

The rearrangement uses TRBV6-1 and TRBJ1-2, with D maybe TRBD1 (5 bases). The CDR3 is 14 residues long. Germline-derived CDR1 and CDR2 are MNHNS and SASEGT. Trimming removed 3 bases at V and 3 bases at J, with 11 bases between. CDR3 nucleotides: TGTGCCAGCAGTGACGGTTGGGGCCACTATGGCTACACCTTC. It is translated as CASSDGWGHYGYTF.

V is TRBV28 and J is TRBJ2-2; 7 positions match TRBD1. V lost 5 bases, J lost 2 bases, and 5 bases stayed unmatched. There are 15 residues in the CDR3. Germline CDR1 is MDHEN and CDR2 is SYDVKM. In DNA form, the CDR3 reads TGTGCCAGCAGTCTCCGGGACAGAAACACCGGGGAGCTGTTTTTT. Encoded protein: CASSLRDRNTGELFF.

V and J are TRBV2 and TRBJ2-2; D unresolved. The CDR3 is 15 amino acids. Trimming took 5 bases from V and 0 from J, leaving 10 bases between them. The germline CDR1 and CDR2 sequences are SNHLY and FYNNEI. The CDR3 is CASSYRHTNTGELFF. The CDR3 bases are TGTGCCAGCAGTTACAGACACACGAACACCGGGGAGCTGTTTTTT.

V is TRBV7-2 and J is TRBJ2-2; D perhaps matches TRBD2 (6 bases). The germline gives CDR1 SGHTA, CDR2 FQGNSA. Trimming cost V 6 bases and J 1 base, with 15 bases left between them. The CDR3 consists of 16 residues. The DNA for the CDR3 is TGTGCCAGCAGACTTACCGGGACTGTGAACACCGGGGAGCTGTTTTTT. It is translated as CASRLTGTVNTGELFF.

This chain joins TRBV21-1 and TRBJ2-1; the D call TRBD1 from the table was never checked on the DNA. TRBV21-1 is annotated as a pseudogene. The CDR3 loop spans 15 amino acids. CDR3 in amino acids: CASSKRGQIYNEQFF. Here the CDR3 DNA reads TGTGCCAGCAGCAAACGGGGACAAATCTACAATGAGCAGTTCTTC.

This chain uses TRBV2 with TRBJ2-7; 8 bases are shared with TRBD1. Germline V gene data show CDR1 as SNHLY and CDR2 as FYNNEI. CDR3 length equals 14 residues. With 10 bases clipped from V and 1 base from J, the junction kept 9 bases outside the gene matches. The CDR3 DNA reads as TGTGCCACCCTCGGGACAGGTCCTTCCTACGAGCAGTACTTC. This translates into CATLGTGPSYEQYF.

The chain joins TRBV7-2 to TRBJ2-7; 8 bases fit TRBD2. Unmatched junction bases numbered 13, after V lost 10 bases and J lost 2 bases. Germline V gene sequence: CDR1 SGHTA, CDR2 FQGNSA. This CDR3 spans 15 amino acids. In DNA form, the CDR3 reads TGTGCCATTGCGGGGGGCCCGAAGGGGGCCTACGAGCAGTACTTC. Translating it yields CAIAGGPKGAYEQYF.

The chain uses TRBV18 and TRBJ1-2, with TRBD1 as a possible D gene (5 bases). This CDR3 contains 15 residues. V lost 4 bases and J lost 0, with 12 bases in between. Germline CDR1 is KGHSH and CDR2 is LQKENI. The CDR3 spells CASSRGGEANYGYTF. CDR3 bases: TGTGCCAGCTCACGGGGCGGGGAGGCTAACTATGGCTACACCTTC.

This sequence joins TRBV4-1 and TRBJ1-1; the D gene is possibly TRBD1 (5 bases). This CDR3 has 17 amino acids. Deletions cut 2 bases from V and 0 bases from J, with 16 bases between. CDR1 is MGHRA and CDR2 is YSYEKL in the germline V gene. The CDR3 spells CASSQTDSQLMNTEAFF. CDR3 bases: TGCGCCAGCAGCCAAACCGACAGCCAATTAATGAACACTGAAGCTTTCTTT.

This chain links TRBV2 with TRBJ1-4, with TRBD1 identical over 7 bases. With V trimmed by 9 bases and J by 7 bases, 11 bases remained unmatched. This CDR3 is 14 amino acids long. Looked up from germline, CDR1 is SNHLY and CDR2 is FYNNEI. CDR3 in amino acids: CASERQGISEKLFF. The CDR3 DNA is TGTGCCAGTGAACGACAGGGTATTAGTGAAAAACTGTTTTTT. Supplemented by reference TRBV2 and TRBJ1-4, the full variable domain reads EPEVTQTPSHQVTQMGQEVILRCVPISNHLYFYWYRQILGQKVEFLVSFYNNEISEKSEIFDDQFSVERPDGSNFTLKIRSTKLEDSAMYFCASERQGISEKLFFGSGTQLSVL.

V is TRBV10-3 and J is TRBJ2-3; D perhaps matches TRBD2 (5 bases). Germline V CDR1 and CDR2: ENHRY, SYGVKD. V was pared by 2 bases and J by 2 bases, with 11 bases between. The CDR3 extends over 15 amino acids. CDR3 region: CAISESRELTDTQYF. The CDR3 region has the DNA TGTGCCATCAGTGAGAGCCGGGAACTCACAGATACGCAGTATTTT.

The chain joins TRBV5-8 to TRBJ2-7; the D gene is possibly TRBD2 (8 bases). Germline assignment: CDR1 SGHTS and CDR2 YDEGEE. This CDR3 spans 16 amino acids. Trimming took 4 bases from V and 0 from J, leaving 17 bases between them. CDR3 loop: CASSREGALSSYEQYF. CDR3 coding DNA: TGTGCCAGCAGCCGGGAGGGGGCCTTAAGCTCCTACGAGCAGTACTTC.

The J gene is TRBJ1-5, the V gene TRBV28; tentatively, D is TRBD1 (6 bases). Germline V gene sequence: CDR1 MDHEN, CDR2 SYDVKM. The CDR3 is made up of 14 amino acids. V was cut by 3 bases and J by 3 bases, with 9 bases left in between. CDR3 DNA sequence: TGTGCCAGCAGTTTGGCAGGGGTCAATCAGCCCCAGCATTTT. It specifies CASSLAGVNQPQHF.

The chain carries TRBV11-3 and TRBJ1-1; D perhaps matches TRBD1 (6 bases). Looked up from germline, CDR1 is SGHNT and CDR2 is YENEEA. This CDR3 region has 13 residues. Trimming pared 1 base from V and 8 bases from J, leaving 11 bases between. In nucleotides, the CDR3 is TGTGCCAGCAGCTTAGCAGGGGACCGCGAAGCTTTCTTT. It is translated as CASSLAGDREAFF.

The chain has TRBV7-8 and TRBJ2-2, with D hard to call. Germline loops: CDR1 SGHVS, CDR2 FQNEAQ. CDR3 size: 17 residues. V was pared by 4 bases and J by 6 bases, with 21 bases between. Written as DNA, the CDR3 is TGTGCCAGCAGCTCATCCCCGGCCCGGGTTGTTGCCGGGGAGCTGTTTTTT. Translated: CASSSSPARVVAGELFF.

In the case of this clone: Germline is not matched at one junction end, which may reflect a read error. The chain joins TRBV30 to TRBJ1-2, with D perhaps TRBD1 (6 bases). Looked up from germline, CDR1 is GTSNPN and CDR2 is SVGIG (reference sequence). This CDR3 is 12 amino acids long. The CDR3 is CVGQGRGYGYTF. Here the CDR3 DNA reads TGCGTGGGGCAGGGCAGGGGCTATGGCTACACCTTC. Full variable domain (outside the CDR3, taken from reference TRBV30 and TRBJ1-2): SQTIHQWPATLVQPVGSPLSLECTVEGTSNPNLYWYRQAAGRGLQLLFYSVGIGQISSEVPQNLSASRPQDRQFILSSKKLLLSDSGFYLCVGQGRGYGYTFGSGTRLTVV.

This chain uses TRBV7-3 with TRBJ1-2; 8 positions agree with TRBD1. The CDR3 has 13 amino acids. CDR1 SGHTA and CDR2 FQGTGA come from the germline V gene. Unmatched junction bases numbered 3, after V lost 2 bases and J lost 7 bases. The chain's CDR3 is CASSLRTGTGYTF. The DNA for the CDR3 is TGTGCCAGCAGCTTACGGACAGGGACTGGCTACACCTTC.